This record looks at one TCR beta chain sequence and its context. The target of this receptor is not known. The record has no base qualities; no much larger clone is one base away. This sample was included in a study of healthy donors' naive CD4 and CD8 T cells (dated by TCRdb to the mid-2010s). For the study in its entirety: Donors were selected to cover three age groups (20-25, 40-50 and 60-70 years, several each), with a mean age of roughly 44, and half of the donors were female. The TCR alpha libraries followed the same workflow as the beta chain, except for a newly designed primer set that covered all functional IMGT alpha gene variants. Donors were HLA-typed by sequencing at HLA-A, -B, -C, -DRB1, -DQB1 and -DPB1 using the SBTexcellerator protocol, an ABI3130xl analyzer and SBTengine software. To check how TCR variation relates to lineage commitment, the researchers sequenced rearranged TCR alpha and beta chains taken from naive CD4+ and CD8+ T cells. Peripheral blood mononuclear cells were collected from roughly 17 healthy, unrelated individuals. Results and caveats for the whole study, not just this receptor: In both chains, CD4+ lineage was linked to a positively charged CDR3, whereas CD8+ lineage was linked to a negatively charged CDR3. Because alpha and beta chains were sequenced in bulk and could not be paired, the effects of the two chains in combination were not assessed. Naive CD4+ and CD8+ cells reportedly showed biased usage of most V and J gene segments, and this bias was consistent across donors and independent of HLA genotype. The study did not directly address whether homeostatic proliferation of naive T cells might have biased the repertoire. Taken together, V genes, J genes and CDR3 charge appeared to account for around 13% of the variance in CD4/CD8 propensity, mostly acting in an additive way.

Cells with a CD4+CD8-CD45RO-CD45RA+ profile were isolated by FACS and defined as naive CD4+ T cells, and those with a CD8+CD4-CD45RA+CD27bright profile were defined as naive CD8+ T cells. Antibodies against CD4 (RPA-T4), CD8 (SK1), CD27 (O323), CD45RA (HI100) and CD45RO (UCHL1) were used for sorting. The CDR3 numbers 14 residues from cysteine through phenylalanine. The only DNA kept is the CDR3, 42 bases in frame from the first base. Per the germline V gene, SQVTM is the CDR1 and ANQGSEA is the CDR2. V is pared back by 2 bases and J by 2 bases, with 13 bases lying between the germline termini. The data were produced on a 454 GS FLX Titanium. TCR libraries were built from around 0.5 ug of total RNA with a previously published linear amplification protocol. The Roche/454 Genome Sequencer with Titanium chemistry was used for sequencing. The paper's data handling went like this. From a few of the healthy donors, a total of some 78,000 rearranged TCR alpha transcripts were sequenced. Unique TCR clonotypes were defined by the CDR3 junction under IMGT nomenclature, and duplicate transcripts were removed. In R 2.13.0, logistic regression modeled CD4 versus CD8 status on V and J genes, adjusting for donor effects, with Bonferroni correction for multiple testing. The public sequencing data were trimmed at Q25 with fastp and processed into clonotypes with MiXCR by TCRdb, which kept only in-frame beta chains. When rows share a CDR3 protein, they turn into one entry using the most common DNA and genes. Clone size and V and J calls follow TCRdb, not the original study. For this sample there are 150,000 to 200,000 distinct CDR3 sequences; over 60% appear just once. The top ten hold roughly 2.3% of the sample.

The receptor comes from a pool of human donors in good health; the sample pools cells from several healthy donors. The chain is encoded by TRBV29-1 joined to TRBJ2-7, and TRBD2 may be the D gene, going by 5 matching bases. The sequenced sample consisted of naive CD4+ and CD8+ T cells sorted from blood, pooled from several donors. According to the study, the label for this sample's cell subset or site signals: FACS-sorted naive CD4+ (CD45RO-CD45RA+) and naive CD8+ (CD45RA+CD27bright) T cells. CDR3 protein: CSVESGMGAYEQYF. The DNA is as follows: TGCAGCGTTGAATCTGGGATGGGAGCCTACGAGCAGTACTTC.